One sample yielded the 24 T cell receptor beta chains listed below, sequenced in a study of regulatory T cells in long-lasting Graves disease. Building the TCR beta libraries relied on iRepertoire HTBI primers, and CDR3 regions underwent Arm-PCR. TCRdb reprocessed the multiplex PCR reads via MiXCR and lists one record per CDR3 protein. This repertoire shows 700,000 or so distinct CDR3 sequences, about 32% found once; its top ten account for roughly 40%. Indicated time point: persistent/refractory GD, antithyroid drugs over 5 years with positive TRAb. The TCR library was made from RNA that had been extracted from PBMCs in TRIzol. The source was peripheral blood mononuclear cells (PBMCs), collected when the disease was refractory, from a patient treated with antithyroid drugs. The receptors stem from a female donor with Graves disease.

The chain uses TRBV9 and TRBJ1-1, with a tentative D call TRBD1 (6 bases). Germline CDR1 and CDR2: SGDLS and YYNGEE. The V end was cut by 0 bases, the J end by 7 bases, with 13 bases between. The CDR3 loop spans 14 amino acids. The CDR3 DNA follows: TGTGCCAGCAGCGTAGAATCAGGGGCGGATGAAGCTTTCTTT. It translates to CASSVESGADEAFF.

This clonotype has at least ten counts. The rearrangement links TRBV6-1 to TRBJ1-1, with D unresolved. This CDR3 has 14 amino acids. V gave up 6 bases and J gave up 1 base, with 12 bases separating them. In germline, CDR1 is MNHNS, CDR2 SASEGT. CDR3 loop: CASRTAAENTEAFF. The CDR3 coding sequence is TGTGCCAGCAGGACCGCGGCAGAGAACACTGAAGCTTTCTTT.

The chain combines TRBV11-2 with TRBJ2-5; TRBD2 matches at 8 bases. V lost 0 bases and J lost 4; bases outside the gene matches: 7. Germline-derived CDR1 and CDR2 are SGHAT and FQNNGV. The CDR3 is 16 residues long. This CDR3 reads CASSLDGRARGETQYF. CDR3 nucleotides: TGTGCCAGCAGCTTAGACGGGAGGGCCAGGGGAGAGACCCAGTACTTC.

Turning to this clonotype: A much larger clone lies a single base off, so this may be a read error. Lacking the conserved final phenylalanine or tryptophan, this CDR3 likely reflects a read error. V usage is TRBV27 and J usage is TRBJ1-1; D unresolved. Germline V lookup: CDR1 MNHEY, CDR2 SMNVEV (reference sequence). The germline V and J ends were trimmed by 6 bases and 1 base, with 9 bases remaining between them. This CDR3 spans 13 amino acids. CDR3 protein: CASRREGNTEAFS. In nucleotides, the CDR3 is TGTGCCAGCAGAAGAGAGGGGAACACTGAAGCTTTCTCT.

The chain has TRBV13 and TRBJ2-5; 7 bases agree with TRBD2. This CDR3 contains 15 residues. The germline V gene has CDR1 PRHDT and CDR2 FYEKMQ (reference sequence). The trim removed 0 bases at V and 4 bases at J, leaving 5 bases unmatched. CDR3 amino acids: CASSLGLAVGETQYF. Written as DNA, the CDR3 is TGTGCCAGCAGCTTAGGCCTAGCGGTCGGAGAGACCCAGTACTTC.

This clonotype was found a few times. The V call is TRBV29-1, the J call TRBJ2-7; maybe TRBD2 (5 bases). The CDR3 extends over 15 amino acids. CDR1 is SQVTM and CDR2 is ANQGSEA in the germline V gene. Trimming left V 0 bases short and J 3 bases short, with 15 bases between. The DNA for the CDR3 is TGCAGCGTTGAAGATCCATCACGGGAAGGCTACGAGCAGTACTTC. It yields the protein CSVEDPSREGYEQYF.

The chain combines TRBV19 with TRBJ1-4, with a tentative D call TRBD1 (6 bases). CDR1 and CDR2 (germline): LNHDA, SQIVND (reference sequence). This CDR3 comprises 15 residues. Between the trimmed V and J ends, which lost 4 bases and 6 bases, there was a span of 15 bases. In nucleotides, the CDR3 is TGTGCCAGTAGTAAGCCTGGGGGCACCGATGAAAAACTGTTTTTT. Encoded protein: CASSKPGGTDEKLFF.

The V call is TRBV24-1, the J call TRBJ1-4; D uncertain. The CDR3 spans 15 residues. Trimming took off 4 bases at V and 3 bases at J, with 11 bases between the two ends. CDR1 KGHDR and CDR2 SFDVKD come from the germline V gene. Here the CDR3 reads CATSDPGRSNEKLFF. As DNA, the CDR3 is TGTGCCACCAGTGACCCTGGGAGGTCTAATGAAAAACTGTTTTTT.

At least ten counts were recorded for this clonotype. The gene calls are TRBV2 and TRBJ2-7; TRBD2 aligns across 8 bases. Germline lookup yields CDR1 SNHLY and CDR2 FYNNEI. The CDR3 is 16 amino acids. V trimming: 4 bases; J trimming: 3 bases; junction bases outside the gene matches: 11. Here the CDR3 DNA reads TGTGCCAGCAGTGTGGGTTCACTAGCGGAAAGCTACGAGCAGTACTTC. Amino acids: CASSVGSLAESYEQYF.

The sample holds a few counts of this clonotype. This chain uses TRBV29-1 with TRBJ2-5; D may be TRBD1 or TRBD2 (5 bases each). There are 14 residues in the CDR3. The V end was cut by 1 base, the J end by 5 bases, with 14 bases between. The V gene's germline CDR1 is SQVTM and CDR2 ANQGSEA. The CDR3 spells CSVEGVVEGETQYF. The CDR3 DNA reads TGCAGCGTTGAAGGTGTGGTAGAGGGGGAGACCCAGTACTTC. Supplemented by reference TRBV29-1 and TRBJ2-5, the full variable domain reads SAVISQKPSRDICQRGTSLTIQCQVDSQVTMMFWYRQQPGQSLTLIATANQGSEATYESGFVIDKFPISRPNLTFSTLTVSNMSPEDSSIYLCSVEGVVEGETQYFGPGTRLLVL.

This chain joins TRBV5-1 and TRBJ1-1; D gene unclear. The CDR3 extends over 14 amino acids. Trimming left V 0 bases short and J 4 bases short, with 10 bases between. CDR1 is SGHRS and CDR2 is YFSETQ in the germline V gene. The CDR3, as DNA: TGCGCCAGCAGCTTGGAAGTTCGGGGCACTGAAGCTTTCTTT. It is translated as CASSLEVRGTEAFF.

This clonotype came up a few times. The gene calls are TRBV11-2 and TRBJ1-6; D might be TRBD1 (5 bases). Germline CDR1 and CDR2: SGHAT and FQNNGV. CDR3 length: 15 residues. Trimming took off 5 bases at V and 7 bases at J, with 15 bases between the two ends. CDR3 sequence reads: CASSPTGHLNSPLHF. The DNA for the CDR3 is TGTGCCAGCAGCCCAACCGGACATCTAAATTCACCCCTCCACTTT.

This clonotype has at least ten counts. This chain links TRBV12-3 or TRBV12-4 with TRBJ1-2; 7 bases align to TRBD1. V was pared by 7 bases and J by 5 bases, with 10 bases of the junction left unmatched. The CDR3 covers 14 residues. The DNA of the CDR3 is TGTGCCAGCACCGGTTCCGGACAGGAGTATGGCTACACCTTC. Protein: CASTGSGQEYGYTF.

The rearrangement joins TRBV5-1 to TRBJ1-5; possibly TRBD1 for D (5 bases). The CDR3 sequence is 13 residues long. Trimming removed 4 bases at V and 8 bases at J, with 13 bases between. In germline, CDR1 is SGHRS, CDR2 YFSETQ. CDR3 sequence: CASSRDRGEPQHF. The CDR3 DNA sequence: TGCGCCAGCAGCAGGGACCGGGGGGAGCCCCAGCATTTT.

The rearrangement uses TRBV6-1 and TRBJ1-2; D not certain. From germline, CDR1 is MNHNS and CDR2 SASEGT. CDR3 length: 16 residues. V was trimmed by 5 bases and J by 2 bases, leaving 18 bases between them. CDR3 sequence (DNA): TGTGCCAGCAGTCCGAAGCAGCGTCAGTTCAACTATGGCTACACCTTC. Translated, it gives CASSPKQRQFNYGYTF.

In its sample, this clonotype was seen a few times. The J gene is TRBJ1-1, the V gene TRBV20-1, with a possible D match to TRBD1 (5 bases). The germline CDR1 and CDR2 sequences are DFQATT and SNEGSKA (reference sequence). With 6 bases removed from V and 1 base from J, the gap between germline ends came to 12 bases. The CDR3 has 13 residues. The CDR3 nucleotides read TGCAGTGCCTTAGGGGTTGGGAACACTGAAGCTTTCTTT. Translating gives CSALGVGNTEAFF.

The J gene is TRBJ2-7, the V gene TRBV5-1; D remains unclear. The CDR3 covers 13 residues. The V end lost 3 bases, the J end lost 7 bases, and 14 bases lay between the germline ends. Germline V gives CDR1 SGHRS, CDR2 YFSETQ. CDR3 bases: TGCGCCAGCAGCTCGGGTCCCACCGTGGAGCAGTACTTC. Protein product: CASSSGPTVEQYF.

The rearrangement uses TRBV7-8 and TRBJ1-6; 9 bases agree with TRBD1. There are 16 residues in the CDR3. Germline V lookup: CDR1 SGHVS, CDR2 FQNEAQ. V was clipped by 2 bases and J by 10 bases; unmatched bases: 9. The CDR3 nucleotides read TGTGCCAGCAGCTTACTCCACAGGGGGCGCGAATCACCCCTCCACTTT. Its translation: CASSLLHRGRESPLHF. Complete variable domain (other parts from reference TRBV7-8 and TRBJ1-6): GAGVSQSPRYKVAKRGQDVALRCDPISGHVSLFWYQQALGQGPEFLTYFQNEAQLDKSGLPSDRFFAERPEGSVSTLKIQRTQQEDSAVYLCASSLLHRGRESPLHFGNGTRLTVT.

Ten or more counts support this clonotype. The rearrangement joins TRBV6-1 to TRBJ1-3; D not certain. The CDR3 covers 12 residues. Germline V gives CDR1 MNHNS, CDR2 SASEGT. The V gene lost 7 bases and the J gene lost 3 bases, with 7 bases spanning the gap. CDR3 residues: CASTTIGNTIYF. The DNA for the CDR3 is TGTGCCAGCACGACGATTGGAAACACCATATATTTT.

This clonotype was seen only a few times. The V gene is TRBV30, the J gene TRBJ2-7, with D perhaps TRBD1 or TRBD2 (5 bases each). CDR1 is GTSNPN and CDR2 is SVGIG in the germline V gene (reference sequence). Trimming stripped 1 base from V and 2 bases from J, with 12 bases between. The CDR3 runs 14 residues. The CDR3 bases are TGTGCCTGGAGTGCACAGGCGAGGGCCTACGAGCAGTACTTC. Its translation is CAWSAQARAYEQYF.

This clonotype was observed a few times. This chain uses TRBV6-1 with TRBJ1-2; TRBD1 matches 8 bases. This CDR3 has 12 amino acids. CDR1 is MNHNS, CDR2 SASEGT, per germline. V shed 6 bases and J 9 bases; nucleotides not matched to a gene: 6. CDR3 protein: CASSGQGGSYTF. CDR3 coding DNA: TGTGCCAGCAGCGGACAGGGTGGCAGCTACACCTTC.

This clonotype was recorded at least ten times. V usage is TRBV12-3 or TRBV12-4 and J usage is TRBJ2-7; TRBD1 might be the D (5 bases). Trimming took 8 bases from V and 1 from J, leaving 15 bases between them. The CDR3 contains 14 residues. DNA of the CDR3: TGTGCCAGCGCCCGGCAGGGCAGTTCCTACGAGCAGTACTTC. It yields the protein CASARQGSSYEQYF.

The chain carries TRBV19 and TRBJ1-5, with D unresolved. V was clipped by 1 base and J by 5 bases, with 6 bases between them. Germline values: CDR1 LNHDA, CDR2 SQIVND (reference sequence). The CDR3 consists of 13 residues. The CDR3 protein is CASSIVGDQPQHF. For the CDR3, the DNA is TGTGCCAGTAGTATAGTGGGAGATCAGCCCCAGCATTTT.

The chain uses TRBV6-1 and TRBJ1-5; D is possibly TRBD1 (5 bases). The germline V gene has CDR1 MNHNS and CDR2 SASEGT. The CDR3 is 14 residues long. V lost 7 bases to trimming and J lost 6 bases, with 16 bases between them. For the CDR3, the DNA is TGTGCCAGCACGACCTTCAGGGTAGGTCAGCCCCAGCATTTT. Translation: CASTTFRVGQPQHF.